The T cell receptor (beta chain) described here comes from a study of blood T cells in healthy people across ages. Trimming pared 6 bases from V and 5 bases from J, leaving 13 bases between. The CDR3 contains 13 residues. General study findings and limits: Both higher diversity and more naive CD4+ cells marked long-lived donors when set against aged donors. A strong correlation was found between TCR beta diversity and the percentage of naive T cells.

PBMCs were isolated at a quantity of at least 6 million per sample. This clonotype was seen a handful of times. What it binds is unknown. With a J-beta primer mix and a sample-barcoded 5' primer, a second PCR ran 7 to 11 cycles. Every molecule of cDNA carried a tag from a template-switch adaptor with 12 random nucleotides. Each CDR3 protein gets one entry after TCRdb re-called the 5' RACE reads with MiXCR. The sample shows almost 1 million distinct CDR3 sequences, around 54% of them seen only once. Sample: blood. The sequence came from a woman aged 55-70 years in good health. This chain connects TRBV12-3 or TRBV12-4 to TRBJ1-2; D is possibly TRBD1 (6 bases). CDR3 residues: CASRETGRYGYTF. CDR3 sequence (DNA): TGTGCCAGCAGGGAGACAGGACGGTATGGCTACACCTTC.